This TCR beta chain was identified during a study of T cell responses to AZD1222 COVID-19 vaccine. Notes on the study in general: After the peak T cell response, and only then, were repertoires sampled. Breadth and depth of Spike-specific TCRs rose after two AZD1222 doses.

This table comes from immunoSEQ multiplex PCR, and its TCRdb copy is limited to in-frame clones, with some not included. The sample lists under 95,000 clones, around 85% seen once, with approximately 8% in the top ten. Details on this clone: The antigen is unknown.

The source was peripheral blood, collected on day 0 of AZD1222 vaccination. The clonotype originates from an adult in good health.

CDR3 sequence (DNA): TGTGCCAGCTCACCACCGGTAGGGGCCGGGTACGAGCAGTACTTC. The encoded protein is CASSPPVGAGYEQYF. The chain recombines TRBV18 with TRBJ2-7; perhaps TRBD1 as D (5 bases). The CDR3 runs to 15 residues. V lost 0 bases and J 4 bases, leaving 13 bases between the germline ends. Germline V gene data show CDR1 as KGHSH and CDR2 as LQKENI.